One sample yielded the 4 T cell receptor beta chains listed below, sequenced in a study of type 1 regulatory T cells. Points from the study as a whole: Type 1 regulatory T cells had a more restricted TCR repertoire than non-type 1 regulatory T cells.

From the reads, TCRdb called clonotypes with MiXCR, one entry per CDR3 protein. Of about 71,000 distinct CDR3 sequences listed, about a fifth are singletons. Their antigens remain unidentified. The sample comprised cultured type 1 regulatory T (Tr1) cells, either the whole culture or a sorted fraction (not recorded which). The receptors were sampled from a human donor in good health.

The rearrangement links TRBV4-2 to TRBJ1-5; D not resolved. CDR3 size: 13 residues. The V end lost 1 base, the J end lost 8 bases, and 9 bases lay between the germline ends. Germline V gives CDR1 LGHNA, CDR2 YNFKEQ. The DNA of the CDR3 is TGTGCCAGCAGCCAAGGACCCCCGGAGCCCCAGCATTTT. This translates into CASSQGPPEPQHF.

In this sample, this clonotype turned up a few times. CDR3 protein: CASSLFGGQETQYF. The CDR3 bases are TGTGCCAGCAGCTTATTCGGAGGTCAAGAGACCCAGTACTTC. This rearrangement joins TRBV7-9 to TRBJ2-5; tentatively, D is TRBD2 (5 bases). Between the trimmed V and J ends, which lost 2 bases and 2 bases, there was a span of 9 bases. Germline CDR1 is SEHNR and CDR2 is FQNEAQ (reference sequence). The CDR3 is made up of 14 amino acids.

This clonotype came up a few times. The V gene is TRBV12-3 or TRBV12-4, the J gene TRBJ1-3; 7 bases line up with TRBD1. CDR3 length: 14 residues. With V trimmed by 6 bases and J by 7 bases, 9 bases remained unmatched. CDR3 amino acids: CASRTGTAPNTIYF. CDR3 DNA: TGTGCCAGCAGGACCGGGACAGCTCCCAACACCATATATTTT.

This clonotype was counted a few times. This chain connects TRBV6-5 to TRBJ2-6, with 7 positions matching TRBD2. The V gene's germline CDR1 is MNHEY and CDR2 SVGAGI. V lost 4 bases and J lost 1; bases outside the gene matches: 7. The CDR3 runs to 17 residues. As DNA, the CDR3 is TGTGCCAGCAGTTCTTATCTCGGGGGGTCTGGGGCCAACGTCCTGACTTTC. Its translation: CASSSYLGGSGANVLTF.